This T cell receptor beta chain was documented in a study of Ad26.COV2.S vaccination and SARS-CoV-2 variants. Repertoires were generated with immunoSEQ multiplex PCR, while TCRdb's copy carries only in-frame clones and drops some. Of over 400,000 clones listed, approximately 90% are singletons. The treatment here: over 15 received Ad26.COV2.S at low or high dose, single or two shots; about 5 received placebo; per-sample allocation not given. Sampling occurred on day 63 after the first vaccine or placebo injection. In germline, CDR1 is MGHDK, CDR2 SYGVNS. This CDR3 has 16 amino acids. Trimming cost V 3 bases and J 8 bases, with 20 bases left between them.

Sequencing used peripheral blood, obtained in a trial of Ad26.COV2.S vaccine versus placebo. This rearrangement joins TRBV25-1 to TRBJ1-3, with D possibly TRBD1 on 5 matching bases. The sequence was obtained from a person aged 18-65 years who received the Ad26.COV2.S COVID-19 vaccine or a placebo. In DNA, the CDR3 is TGTGCCAGCAGTGATCGGACACAAATCAAACGGGACACCATATATTTT. It codes for CASSDRTQIKRDTIYF.